The 32 T cell receptor beta chains given below trace back to one sample, sequenced in a study of CD8+CD57+ T cells in acquired aplastic anemia. Profiling that covered TCR beta VDJ and CDR3 relied on genomic DNA as its template. TCRdb reprocessed the reads via MiXCR and lists one record per CDR3 protein. The table lists about 190,000 distinct CDR3 sequences, 48% of them singletons. Patients chosen for sequencing had shown CD8+CD57+ cell expansion by flow cytometry. Sequenced material: sorted CD4+, CD8+, or CD8+CD57+ T cells (not recorded which) from PBMCs. The receptor set was obtained from a human donor with aplastic anemia.

In its sample, this clonotype was seen many times. The rearrangement links TRBV19 to TRBJ1-1, with 9 bases lining up with TRBD1. CDR1 is LNHDA, CDR2 SQIVND, per germline (reference sequence). J gave up 4 bases and V 6 bases, and 9 bases lay outside the gene matches. CDR3 length: 15 amino acids. CDR3 DNA sequence: TGTGCCAGTAGGAACCCCGGGACAGGGACCACTGAAGCTTTCTTT. The encoded protein is CASRNPGTGTTEAFF.

The chain couples TRBV25-1 to TRBJ1-2, with no clear D. The V and J ends lost 4 bases and 1 base respectively, with 22 bases between them. CDR3 length: 18 residues. CDR1 is MGHDK, CDR2 SYGVNS, per germline. The CDR3 sequence is CASSARELGRIINYGYTF. The CDR3 DNA is TGTGCCAGCAGTGCTAGAGAATTAGGCAGGATCATTAACTATGGCTACACCTTC.

This clonotype was counted a single time. Possible read error: a much larger clone is one base away. The rearrangement links TRBV11-2 to TRBJ2-2, with D perhaps TRBD1 (7 bases). This CDR3 is 14 amino acids long. The V end lost 10 bases, the J end lost 6 bases, and 18 bases lay between the germline ends. Per the germline V gene, CDR1 is SGHAT and CDR2 is FQNNGV. The DNA of the CDR3 is TGTGCCAACAGACGTACAGGGGAGGCCGGGGAGCTGTTTTTT. It translates to CANRRTGEAGELFF.

J is TRBJ2-3 and V is TRBV9, with TRBD1 matching over 9 bases. Trimming took 7 bases from V and 4 from J; bases not matched to a gene: 7. Germline-derived CDR1 and CDR2 are SGDLS and YYNGEE. The CDR3 is made up of 14 amino acids. The CDR3: CASSLWTGADTQYF. CDR3 DNA sequence: TGTGCCAGCTCACTATGGACAGGGGCAGATACGCAGTATTTT.

The DNA of the CDR3 is TGTGCCAGCAGCTTAATGGCACCGGCAGATACGCAGTATTTT. Amino acid sequence: CASSLMAPADTQYF. This rearrangement joins TRBV7-3 to TRBJ2-3; D not certain. The germline V gene has CDR1 SGHTA and CDR2 FQGTGA. The CDR3 spans 14 residues. V lost 1 base to trimming and J lost 4 bases, with 9 bases between them. Full variable domain (outside the CDR3, taken from reference TRBV7-3 and TRBJ2-3): GAGVSQTPSNKVTEKGKYVELRCDPISGHTALYWYRQSLGQGPEFLIYFQGTGAADDSGLPNDRFFAVRPEGSVSTLKIQRTERGDSAVYLCASSLMAPADTQYFGPGTRLTVL.

This chain links TRBV2 with TRBJ2-7; 8 bases are shared with TRBD1. CDR1 and CDR2 (germline): SNHLY, FYNNEI. There are 14 residues in the CDR3. V shed 8 bases, J shed 5 bases, and the junction held 11 bases outside the gene matches. CDR3 in DNA: TGTGCCAGCCTGGGGGACAGGAATCCGGACGAGCAGTACTTC. The encoded protein is CASLGDRNPDEQYF.

This clonotype has a count of ten or more. The J gene is TRBJ1-3, the V gene TRBV14; TRBD1 matches at 7 bases. The CDR3 spans 14 residues. CDR1 is SGHDN, CDR2 FVKESK, per germline. Trimming removed 2 bases from V and 4 bases from J; junction bases left unmatched: 2. The CDR3, as DNA: TGTGCCAGCAGCCAACTGGGACAGGGAAACACCATATATTTT. Its protein is CASSQLGQGNTIYF.

This clonotype was detected ten times or more. The chain uses TRBV5-6 and TRBJ2-2; no definite D call. The CDR3 extends over 13 amino acids. V lost 7 bases and J lost 8, with 15 bases in between. Germline V gives CDR1 SGHDT, CDR2 YYEEEE. The CDR3 protein is CASGSGWAGELFF. In nucleotides, the CDR3 is TGTGCCAGCGGGTCTGGCTGGGCGGGGGAGCTGTTTTTT. The variable domain in full, with the rest retrieved from reference TRBV5-6 and TRBJ2-2, is DAGVTQSPTHLIKTRGQQVTLRCSPKSGHDTVSWYQQALGQGPQFIFQYYEEEERQRGNFPDRFSGHQFPNYSSELNVNALLLGDSALYLCASGSGWAGELFFGEGSRLTVL.

This clonotype has at least ten counts. The rearrangement links TRBV10-3 to TRBJ2-1; 7 nucleotides line up with TRBD2. CDR1 and CDR2 from the germline V gene are ENHRY and SYGVKD. After removal of 2 bases from V and 4 bases from J, the junction contained 5 bases not matched to a gene. The CDR3 sequence is 15 residues long. CDR3 nucleotides: TGTGCCATCAGTGAGCGAAGCGGGGAGTACAATGAGCAGTTCTTC. Translation: CAISERSGEYNEQFF.

To note about this clonotype: Germline is not matched at one junction end, which may reflect a read error. The V gene is TRBV24-1, the J gene TRBJ1-6; D unclear. Germline CDR1 reads KGHDR; CDR2 reads SFDVKD. The CDR3 covers 17 residues. The CDR3 DNA follows: TGTGCCAGCAGTTCCCCCGGGTCGGCTTGGAGTAATTCACCCCTCCACTTT. As protein: CASSSPGSAWSNSPLHF.

The CDR3 region has the DNA TGTGCCACCAGCAGGGAACGCGGCACAGATACGCAGTATTTT. Its translation: CATSRERGTDTQYF. This rearrangement joins TRBV15 to TRBJ2-3; no clear D gene. Germline values: CDR1 LNHNV, CDR2 YYDKDF (reference sequence). Trimming pared 3 bases from V and 1 base from J, leaving 8 bases between. The CDR3 contains 14 residues.

The chain has TRBV2 and TRBJ2-7, with 8 nucleotides matching TRBD2. Trimming cost V 0 bases and J 3 bases; bases outside gene matches: 1. The CDR3 loop spans 14 amino acids. Germline CDR1 and CDR2: SNHLY and FYNNEI. This chain's CDR3 is CASSEAAGVYEQYF. In DNA, the CDR3 is TGTGCCAGCAGTGAAGCAGCGGGAGTCTACGAGCAGTACTTC. The entire variable domain, with the rest obtained from reference TRBV2 and TRBJ2-7, is as follows: EPEVTQTPSHQVTQMGQEVILRCVPISNHLYFYWYRQILGQKVEFLVSFYNNEISEKSEIFDDQFSVERPDGSNFTLKIRSTKLEDSAMYFCASSEAAGVYEQYFGPGTRLTVT.

This clonotype was recorded a few times. The chain carries TRBV7-2 and TRBJ1-2, with 7 nucleotides matching TRBD1. The CDR3 runs to 13 residues. The V gene's germline CDR1 is SGHTA and CDR2 FQGNSA. The junction had 4 bases not matched to a gene; V was cut back by 5 bases and J by 4 bases. In nucleotides, the CDR3 is TGTGCCAGCAGCCTGGGACAGCCCTATGGCTACACCTTC. Protein: CASSLGQPYGYTF.

This clonotype has ten or more counts. This chain uses TRBV5-6 with TRBJ2-7; 13 bases agree with TRBD2. The germline CDR1 and CDR2 sequences are SGHDT and YYEEEE. This CDR3 spans 17 amino acids. Germline trimming cut 4 bases from V and 4 bases from J; bases unmatched to any gene: 11. The DNA for the CDR3 is TGTGCCAGCAGCATCGGACTAGCGGGAGTGTCTGGGTACGAGCAGTACTTC. Its translation is CASSIGLAGVSGYEQYF.

This clonotype was detected a few times. The J gene is TRBJ2-7, the V gene TRBV10-3; TRBD2 matches at 10 bases. Germline CDR1 and CDR2: ENHRY and SYGVKD. This CDR3 is built from 15 residues. J was trimmed by 2 bases and V by 4 bases; bases with no gene match: 5. CDR3 protein: CAISATSGDAYEQYF. The CDR3 region has the DNA TGTGCCATCAGTGCCACTAGCGGGGACGCCTACGAGCAGTACTTC.

This clonotype showed up many times. The V call is TRBV9, the J call TRBJ2-7; 12 bases are shared with TRBD1. Trimming cost V 4 bases and J 4 bases; bases outside gene matches: 6. The CDR3 spans 15 residues. Germline V gene data show CDR1 as SGDLS and CDR2 as YYNGEE. The CDR3, as DNA: TGTGCCAGCAGCCCCGGGACAGGGGGCGTGTACGAGCAGTACTTC. This translates into CASSPGTGGVYEQYF.

This CDR3 reads CSVVGQGPAGELFF. As DNA, the CDR3 is TGCAGCGTTGTGGGGCAGGGTCCCGCCGGGGAGCTGTTTTTT. The chain has TRBV29-1 and TRBJ2-2; D might be TRBD1 (5 bases). The CDR3 is 14 amino acids. Germline CDR1 SQVTM, CDR2 ANQGSEA. V dropped 4 bases and J dropped 6 bases, with 15 bases sitting between them.

The CDR3 sequence is CASRKGLSTDTQYF. The DNA of the CDR3 is TGTGCCAGCAGGAAGGGACTCAGCACAGATACGCAGTATTTT. The chain combines TRBV7-3 with TRBJ2-3; a possible D gene is TRBD2 (6 bases). CDR1 and CDR2 from the germline V gene are SGHTA and FQGTGA. Trimming took 6 bases from V and 0 from J, leaving 10 bases between them. This CDR3 has 14 residues.

In its sample, this clonotype was seen many times. The chain is built from TRBV24-1 and TRBJ2-1, with D uncertain. This CDR3 has 14 residues. V lost 0 bases and J 9 bases, leaving 11 bases between the germline ends. CDR1 and CDR2 (germline): KGHDR, SFDVKD. DNA for the CDR3: TGTGCCACCAGTGATTTGGGTACCCCGGGTGAGCAGTTCTTC. Protein product: CATSDLGTPGEQFF.

At least ten counts were recorded for this clonotype. This chain connects TRBV7-2 to TRBJ1-6, with D maybe TRBD1 (5 bases). From germline, CDR1 is SGHTA and CDR2 FQGNSA. This CDR3 comprises 15 residues. The germline V and J ends were trimmed by 5 bases and 5 bases, with 13 bases remaining between them. The CDR3 region has the DNA TGTGCCAGCAGCGCCTGGACACAGAATAATTCACCCCTCCACTTT. Its protein product is CASSAWTQNNSPLHF. Drawing the rest from reference TRBV7-2 and TRBJ1-6, the complete variable domain is GAGVSQSPSNKVTEKGKDVELRCDPISGHTALYWYRQSLGQGLEFLIYFQGNSAPDKSGLPSDRFSAERTGGSVSTLTIQRTQQEDSAVYLCASSAWTQNNSPLHFGNGTRLTVT.

V usage is TRBV19 and J usage is TRBJ2-2; 7 nucleotides line up with TRBD2. CDR3 length equals 13 residues. Trimming cost V 8 bases and J 3 bases; bases outside gene matches: 3. Germline V gives CDR1 LNHDA, CDR2 SQIVND (reference sequence). The CDR3 sequence is CASASGYTGELFF. The CDR3 nucleotides read TGTGCCAGTGCTAGCGGATACACCGGGGAGCTGTTTTTT.

This clonotype was observed a handful of times. This rearrangement joins TRBV18 to TRBJ2-3; weak D call: TRBD1 (6 bases). The CDR3 covers 15 residues. Germline loops: CDR1 KGHSH, CDR2 LQKENI. The germline V and J ends were trimmed by 2 bases and 6 bases, with 15 bases remaining between them. The DNA for the CDR3 is TGTGCCAGCTCACCAATGGGGGCTCATCCTGATACGCAGTATTTT. It is translated as CASSPMGAHPDTQYF.

The chain links TRBV4-2 to TRBJ2-7; D unresolved. V was clipped by 0 bases and J by 3 bases, with 9 bases between them. The germline V gene has CDR1 LGHNA and CDR2 YNFKEQ. CDR3 length: 14 residues. The CDR3 loop reads CASSQELSNYEQYF. CDR3 DNA sequence: TGTGCCAGCAGCCAAGAATTGTCCAACTACGAGCAGTACTTC.

There are a few counts of this clonotype. The rearrangement joins TRBV7-8 to TRBJ2-5; maybe TRBD2 (6 bases). The germline V gene has CDR1 SGHVS and CDR2 FQNEAQ. Trimming took off 5 bases at V and 5 bases at J, with 21 bases between the two ends. The CDR3 sequence is 16 residues long. CDR3 nucleotide sequence: TGTGCCAGCAGCCTCAAAGGGATAGCGGTCGGTGAGACCCAGTACTTC. Translated: CASSLKGIAVGETQYF.

The V and J genes are TRBV5-5 and TRBJ2-4; 7 bases are shared with TRBD2. J lost 10 bases, V lost 3 bases, and 4 bases had no gene match. CDR1 SGHKS and CDR2 YYEKEE come from the germline V gene (reference sequence). This CDR3 spans 12 amino acids. In nucleotides, the CDR3 is TGTGCCAGCAGCTCAGGGACTATTATTCAGTACTTC. Protein sequence: CASSSGTIIQYF.

This clonotype was counted ten times or more. This chain uses TRBV7-9 with TRBJ1-2; possibly TRBD1 for D (5 bases). Trimming shortened V by 3 bases and J by 4 bases, and 9 bases separated the two germline ends. The CDR3 spans 13 residues. Looked up from germline, CDR1 is SEHNR and CDR2 is FQNEAQ (reference sequence). This CDR3 is CASSLGGGYGYTF. In nucleotides, the CDR3 is TGTGCCAGCAGCTTGGGTGGGGGCTATGGCTACACCTTC.

Comment on this clonotype: As the CDR3 is not closed by the conserved phenylalanine or tryptophan, this likely results from a read error. The CDR3 region has the DNA TGTGCCAGCAGTCCCCCGGGACGGAGTGACAATGAGCAGTTCCTC. Amino acids: CASSPPGRSDNEQFL. J is TRBJ2-1 and V is TRBV25-1; D assignment may be TRBD1 or TRBD2 (5 bases each). V was cut by 5 bases and J by 5 bases, with 16 bases left in between. The CDR3 covers 15 residues. Looked up from germline, CDR1 is MGHDK and CDR2 is SYGVNS.

The chain is built from TRBV2 and TRBJ1-3, with TRBD1 identical over 9 bases. The ends lost 6 bases at V and 7 bases at J; junction bases unmatched: 10. This CDR3 comprises 15 residues. Germline lookup yields CDR1 SNHLY and CDR2 FYNNEI. The CDR3 coding sequence is TGTGCCAGCAGCGCAGGACAGGGGATGGTGAACACCATATATTTT. Translation: CASSAGQGMVNTIYF.

This clonotype appeared many times. The rearrangement joins TRBV20-1 to TRBJ1-2; TRBD1 aligns across 9 bases. Germline V CDR1 and CDR2: DFQATT, SNEGSKA (reference sequence). This CDR3 region has 15 residues. V trimming: 5 bases; J trimming: 4 bases; junction bases outside the gene matches: 11. The CDR3 region is CSAGSGTGSGYGYTF. The CDR3 coding sequence is TGCAGTGCTGGATCCGGGACAGGGTCGGGCTATGGCTACACCTTC.

V gene TRBV6-1 combines with J gene TRBJ1-2, with 8 positions matching TRBD1. Germline CDR1 reads MNHNS; CDR2 reads SASEGT. This CDR3 contains 14 residues. The J segment lost 5 bases and the V segment lost 1 base, leaving 3 bases of the junction unmatched. The CDR3 region has the DNA TGTGCCAGCAGTGAAGTCGGACAGGGTTATGGCTACACCTTC. Translation gives CASSEVGQGYGYTF.

V gene TRBV19 combines with J gene TRBJ2-7; tentatively, D is TRBD1 (6 bases). Germline values: CDR1 LNHDA, CDR2 SQIVND (reference sequence). V lost 6 bases to trimming and J lost 0 bases, with 12 bases between them. The CDR3 is made up of 14 amino acids. CDR3 sequence (DNA): TGTGCCAGTAGACGGACAGCCCTCTCCTACGAGCAGTACTTC. This sequence encodes CASRRTALSYEQYF. Full variable domain (rest looked up from reference TRBV19 and TRBJ2-7): DGGITQSPKYLFRKEGQNVTLSCEQNLNHDAMYWYRQDPGQGLRLIYYSQIVNDFQKGDIAEGYSVSREKKESFPLTVTSAQKNPTAFYLCASRRTALSYEQYFGPGTRLTVT.

The gene calls are TRBV25-1 and TRBJ2-7; 7 bases align to TRBD2. Germline-derived CDR1 and CDR2 are MGHDK and SYGVNS. The V and J ends lost 10 bases and 2 bases, in that order; junction bases with no gene match: 8. This CDR3 region has 13 residues. The CDR3 coding sequence is TGTGCCACCCAGGGACTACTCCCCTACGAGCAGTACTTC. It is translated as CATQGLLPYEQYF.